These 15 T cell receptor beta chains were all obtained from the same sample, sequenced in a study of T cells after yellow fever vaccination. Each CDR3 protein gets one entry after TCRdb re-called the 5' RACE reads with MiXCR. The table shows under 700,000 distinct CDR3 sequences, with about a sixth occurring only once. Sequencing used PBMCs, obtained around 5 days after the first yellow fever vaccination. The receptors come from a man younger than 35 who received the YFV17D yellow fever vaccine.

V and J are TRBV15 and TRBJ1-2, with TRBD1 matching over 9 bases. This CDR3 is 17 amino acids long. Germline lookup yields CDR1 LNHNV and CDR2 YYDKDF (reference sequence). V lost 0 bases to trimming and J lost 5 bases; unmatched junction nucleotides: 10. The CDR3 region is CATSRDRGTGILYGYTF. The CDR3, as DNA: TGTGCCACCAGCAGAGATCGGGGGACAGGGATTTTATATGGCTACACCTTC. Full variable domain (remainder filled in from reference TRBV15 and TRBJ1-2): DAMVIQNPRYQVTQFGKPVTLSCSQTLNHNVMYWYQQKSSQAPKLLFHYYDKDFNNEADTPDNFQSRRPNTSFCFLDIRSPGLGDTAMYLCATSRDRGTGILYGYTFGSGTRLTVV.

The chain employs TRBV24-1 and TRBJ2-5; TRBD2 aligns across 10 bases. This CDR3 has 16 amino acids. The junction had 7 bases not matched to a gene; V was cut back by 3 bases and J by 4 bases. Germline loops: CDR1 KGHDR, CDR2 SFDVKD. The CDR3 nucleotides read TGTGCCACCAGTGATGGGAAGCGGGGGGGCGGAGAGACCCAGTACTTC. Residues: CATSDGKRGGGETQYF.

This clonotype occurred a few times. The chain couples TRBV7-2 to TRBJ2-5; D is unresolved. Germline lookup yields CDR1 SGHTA and CDR2 FQGNSA. V was clipped by 5 bases and J by 6 bases, with 13 bases between them. The CDR3 totals 13 residues. In DNA form, the CDR3 reads TGTGCCAGCAGCCCCCGCATGTTGAAGACCCAGTACTTC. Translating it yields CASSPRMLKTQYF.

In its sample, this clonotype was seen a few times. V and J are TRBV21-1 and TRBJ2-1; no check of the table's D call, TRBD2, against the DNA was made. TRBV21-1 is a known pseudogene. The CDR3 length is 18 residues. The CDR3 bases are TGTGCCAGCAGCAAAGTACCGGCGGGGGGTTCCTCCTACAATGAGCAGTTCTTC. Protein product: CASSKVPAGGSSYNEQFF.

J is TRBJ1-2 and V is TRBV7-2; a weak D match, TRBD1 (6 bases). Between the trimmed V and J ends, which lost 9 bases and 3 bases, there was a span of 26 bases. This CDR3 has 17 amino acids. Germline assignment: CDR1 SGHTA and CDR2 FQGNSA. The CDR3 sequence: CASGTRRNPGQYYGYTF. The CDR3 DNA follows: TGTGCCAGTGGAACTCGACGGAACCCTGGACAGTACTATGGCTACACCTTC.

This clonotype was counted a single time. The rearrangement uses TRBV11-1 and TRBJ2-7; a possible D gene is TRBD1 (5 bases). This CDR3 is built from 13 residues. V was clipped by 1 base and J by 6 bases, with 10 bases between them. Per germline, CDR1 SGHAT and CDR2 FQDESV (reference sequence). CDR3 region: CASSLDVQGEQYF. The CDR3, as DNA: TGTGCCAGCAGCTTAGATGTCCAGGGCGAGCAGTACTTC.

In this sample, this clonotype turned up a few times. The chain employs TRBV4-1 and TRBJ2-7; D call uncertain. V lost 1 base and J 7 bases, leaving 11 bases between the germline ends. CDR1 is MGHRA, CDR2 YSYEKL, per germline. This CDR3 has 13 amino acids. CDR3 DNA: TGCGCCAGCAGCCAAGGACGGGCTAGGGAGCAGTACGTC. Amino acid sequence: CASSQGRAREQYV.

There are a few counts of this clonotype. This chain's CDR3 is CAWSPAGGSTDTQYF. The CDR3 region has the DNA TGTGCCTGGAGCCCAGCGGGGGGTTCCACAGATACGCAGTATTTT. The rearrangement uses TRBV30 and TRBJ2-3; 9 positions match TRBD2. V lost 3 bases, J lost 2 bases, and 6 bases stayed unmatched. CDR1 and CDR2 (germline): GTSNPN, SVGIG (reference sequence). This CDR3 comprises 15 residues.

The chain employs TRBV5-4 and TRBJ2-3, with D perhaps matching TRBD1 (5 bases). The ends were cut back, 4 bases at V and 3 bases at J, with 15 bases in the middle. Germline values: CDR1 SGHNT, CDR2 YYREEE (reference sequence). The CDR3 has 15 residues. The chain's CDR3 is CASSLRQGTTDTQYF. CDR3 coding DNA: TGTGCCAGCAGCCTCCGCCAGGGAACGACAGATACGCAGTATTTT.

This clonotype was seen a few times. V gene TRBV5-1 combines with J gene TRBJ1-1, with D possibly TRBD1 on 6 matching bases. The CDR3 is made up of 15 amino acids. The V end was cut by 4 bases, the J end by 4 bases, with 17 bases between. Germline V gene sequence: CDR1 SGHRS, CDR2 YFSETQ. CDR3 protein: CASSPGASRGTEAFF. CDR3 sequence (DNA): TGCGCCAGCAGCCCGGGGGCCAGCCGCGGCACTGAAGCTTTCTTT. Full variable domain (missing parts from reference TRBV5-1 and TRBJ1-1): KAGVTQTPRYLIKTRGQQVTLSCSPISGHRSVSWYQQTPGQGLQFLFEYFSETQRNKGNFPGRFSGRQFSNSRSEMNVSTLELGDSALYLCASSPGASRGTEAFFGQGTRLTVV.

Only a few counts were recorded for this clonotype. The V gene is TRBV7-8, the J gene TRBJ1-6; D unresolved. Trimming stripped 1 base from V and 7 bases from J, with 14 bases between. The CDR3 loop spans 16 amino acids. From germline, CDR1 is SGHVS and CDR2 FQNEAQ. The CDR3 nucleotides are TGTGCCAGCAGCTTAGGACCCTCAGGATCAAATTCACCCCTCCACTTT. This sequence encodes CASSLGPSGSNSPLHF.

This clonotype has just a few counts. J is TRBJ2-2 and V is TRBV7-2, with a weak D call TRBD2 (6 bases). There are 15 residues in the CDR3. The V and J ends lost 1 base and 8 bases respectively, with 14 bases between them. CDR1 and CDR2 (germline): SGHTA, FQGNSA. CDR3 loop: CASSLVGAGGGELFF. The DNA of the CDR3 is TGTGCCAGCAGCTTAGTGGGCGCCGGGGGTGGGGAGCTGTTTTTT.

The chain carries TRBV4-1 and TRBJ1-1; TRBD1 might be the D (5 bases). The CDR3 length is 14 residues. Deletions cut 2 bases from V and 8 bases from J, with 15 bases between. Germline lookup yields CDR1 MGHRA and CDR2 YSYEKL. The CDR3 sequence: CASSQPLGQGEAFF. For the CDR3, the DNA is TGCGCCAGCAGCCAACCCCTAGGGCAGGGAGAAGCTTTCTTT.

V and J are TRBV3-1 and TRBJ2-7, with 9 bases lining up with TRBD1. Per the germline V gene, CDR1 is LGHDT and CDR2 is YNNKEL (reference sequence). The CDR3 sequence is 15 residues long. J was trimmed by 4 bases and V by 4 bases; bases with no gene match: 8. This chain's CDR3 is CASSRGQGLGYEQYF. The CDR3 DNA follows: TGTGCCAGCAGCCGGGGACAGGGTCTAGGGTACGAGCAGTACTTC.

This chain's CDR3 is CASSEVSGEVGELFF. The CDR3 bases are TGTGCCAGCAGTGAAGTTAGCGGGGAAGTCGGGGAGCTGTTTTTT. The chain uses TRBV2 and TRBJ2-2, with TRBD2 matching over 8 bases. This CDR3 contains 15 residues. Germline V gene lookup returns CDR1 SNHLY and CDR2 FYNNEI. V gave up 1 base and J gave up 7 bases; unmatched junction bases: 5.